These 20 T cell receptor beta chains originate from one sample sequenced in a study of identical twins (dated by TCRdb to about 2016). Library creation used 5' RACE. TCRdb lists the instrument as Illumina HiSeq 2000. TCRdb trimmed public reads at Q25 via fastp, called clones via MiXCR and kept in-frame beta chains. Under each unique CDR3 protein, matching rows form one entry showing the most common genes and DNA. The sample table records a few hundred thousand distinct CDR3 sequences; roughly 9.5% of these occur just once. The ten largest clones represent under 3% of the sample. The sample also formed part of further work on yellow fever vaccine responses in identical twins.

What was sequenced was PBMCs. The source is a young woman in good health.

This clonotype appeared a few times. This chain uses TRBV20-1 with TRBJ2-7, with D possibly matching TRBD2 (5 bases). This CDR3 contains 15 residues. V was cut by 0 bases and J by 0 bases, with 12 bases left in between. CDR1 and CDR2 from the germline V gene are DFQATT and SNEGSKA (reference sequence). The chain's CDR3 is CSARDPAESSYEQYF. CDR3 bases: TGCAGTGCTAGAGATCCAGCGGAGAGCTCCTACGAGCAGTACTTC.

At least ten counts were recorded for this clonotype. In nucleotides, the CDR3 is TGTGCCAGCAGCCCCCGACCGGGATACAATGAGCAGTTCTTC. Its translation: CASSPRPGYNEQFF. The chain carries TRBV13 and TRBJ2-1; tentatively, D is TRBD2 (5 bases). The CDR3 loop spans 14 amino acids. V was pared by 5 bases and J by 4 bases, with 12 bases between. Germline CDR1 PRHDT, CDR2 FYEKMQ (reference sequence).

The sample holds many counts of this clonotype. The chain couples TRBV3-1 to TRBJ2-1, with 7 bases aligning to TRBD1. The length of the CDR3 is 15 residues. V trimming: 4 bases; J trimming: 0 bases; junction bases outside the gene matches: 3. The V gene's germline CDR1 is LGHDT and CDR2 YNNKEL (reference sequence). The CDR3 is CASSPRGNSYNEQFF. The DNA for the CDR3 is TGTGCCAGCAGCCCCAGGGGGAACTCCTACAATGAGCAGTTCTTC.

This clonotype came up a few times. This chain connects TRBV12-5 to TRBJ2-1, with TRBD2 matching 7 bases. The V and J ends lost 6 bases and 10 bases, in that order; junction bases with no gene match: 9. Germline CDR1 and CDR2: LGHNT and FRNRAP. CDR3 length equals 13 residues. CDR3 region: CASGASGTGEQFF. The CDR3 bases are TGTGCTAGTGGAGCAAGCGGGACGGGGGAGCAGTTCTTC.

The table lists this clonotype with a few counts. The chain links TRBV12-3 or TRBV12-4 to TRBJ2-1; 14 bases align to TRBD2. CDR3 length: 16 amino acids. Germline trimming cut 4 bases from V and 4 bases from J; bases unmatched to any gene: 3. CDR3 residues: CASSSGLAGVYNEQFF. As DNA, the CDR3 is TGTGCCAGCAGTTCGGGACTAGCGGGAGTATACAATGAGCAGTTCTTC.

This rearrangement joins TRBV15 to TRBJ2-6; TRBD2 might be the D (5 bases). The CDR3 length is 17 residues. V lost 5 bases, J lost 2 bases, and 16 bases lay in between. From germline, CDR1 is LNHNV and CDR2 YYDKDF (reference sequence). CDR3 protein: CATSATGDRTGANVLTF. The CDR3 coding sequence is TGTGCCACCAGCGCTACCGGGGATAGGACTGGGGCCAACGTCCTGACTTTC.

This clonotype was picked up many times. The gene calls are TRBV4-3 and TRBJ2-1; 13 positions match TRBD2. The CDR3 runs 16 residues. Trimming at V came to 5 bases and at J to 5 bases, leaving 6 bases not matched to a gene. Germline V lookup: CDR1 LGHNA, CDR2 YSLEER. The CDR3 DNA sequence: TGCGCCAGCAGCGAAAGACTAGCGGGAGGTCACAATGAGCAGTTCTTC. Amino acids: CASSERLAGGHNEQFF.

This sequence joins TRBV20-1 and TRBJ2-6, with a weak D call TRBD1 (5 bases). Germline V gene data show CDR1 as DFQATT and CDR2 as SNEGSKA (reference sequence). CDR3 length: 14 amino acids. This CDR3 reads CSPTDYSGANVLTF. The CDR3, as DNA: TGCAGCCCGACAGATTACTCTGGGGCCAACGTCCTGACTTTC.

The V call is TRBV27, the J call TRBJ2-7; a possible D gene is TRBD2 (6 bases). The CDR3 extends over 15 amino acids. Germline lookup yields CDR1 MNHEY and CDR2 SMNVEV (reference sequence). The ends were cut back, 4 bases at V and 0 bases at J, with 13 bases in the middle. In DNA form, the CDR3 reads TGTGCCAGCAGTTCTTGGGCGGGACCCTCCTACGAGCAGTACTTC. Translating it yields CASSSWAGPSYEQYF.

This clonotype came up a few times. V is TRBV3-1 and J is TRBJ2-1; no firm D call. Germline V gene lookup returns CDR1 LGHDT and CDR2 YNNKEL (reference sequence). Trimming pared 2 bases from V and 0 bases from J, leaving 14 bases between. This CDR3 has 17 amino acids. The CDR3 spells CASSQSLALSSYNEQFF. The CDR3 DNA reads TGTGCCAGCAGCCAATCCTTGGCCTTGAGCTCCTACAATGAGCAGTTCTTC.

This clonotype was seen a few times. V and J are TRBV11-2 and TRBJ2-7; 12 bases map to TRBD2. The CDR3 runs 16 residues. CDR1 and CDR2 (germline): SGHAT, FQNNGV. Trimming removed 4 bases from V and 0 bases from J; junction bases left unmatched: 4. The CDR3 loop reads CASSSELAGGSYEQYF. The CDR3 DNA sequence: TGTGCCAGCAGCTCTGAACTAGCGGGGGGCTCCTACGAGCAGTACTTC.

The rearrangement links TRBV9 to TRBJ2-6; the D gene is possibly TRBD1 (6 bases). Trimming stripped 2 bases from V and 1 base from J, with 19 bases between. Per germline, CDR1 SGDLS and CDR2 YYNGEE. This CDR3 region has 19 residues. The CDR3 nucleotides read TGTGCCAGCAGCGTCCCACAGGGCCTCTGGGAATCTGGGGCCAACGTCCTGACTTTC. Protein sequence: CASSVPQGLWESGANVLTF.

The chain joins TRBV20-1 to TRBJ2-7, with D hard to call. Germline V gene sequence: CDR1 DFQATT, CDR2 SNEGSKA (reference sequence). This CDR3 region has 16 residues. The V end lost 3 bases, the J end lost 2 bases, and 20 bases lay between the germline ends. The CDR3 DNA sequence: TGCAGTGCTAGTTTGTGGAGCGACTCCTCCACCTACGAGCAGTACTTC. This gives the protein CSASLWSDSSTYEQYF.

This clonotype has more than one count but fewer than ten. The genes are TRBV11-2 and TRBJ2-1; D remains unclear. Germline V gene data show CDR1 as SGHAT and CDR2 as FQNNGV. This CDR3 has 12 amino acids. With 5 bases removed from V and 8 bases from J, the gap between germline ends came to 10 bases. CDR3 in DNA: TGTGCCAGCAGCCCTACCCCCCATGAGCAGTTCTTC. Protein sequence: CASSPTPHEQFF.

This clonotype was observed a few times. V gene TRBV9 combines with J gene TRBJ2-3, with D maybe TRBD2 (6 bases). The germline gives CDR1 SGDLS, CDR2 YYNGEE. The CDR3 sequence is 15 residues long. V lost 2 bases and J lost 0, with 10 bases in between. The CDR3 spells CASSVWGGSTDTQYF. In nucleotides, the CDR3 is TGTGCCAGCAGCGTTTGGGGAGGCAGCACAGATACGCAGTATTTT. The full variable domain, its missing parts supplied by reference TRBV9 and TRBJ2-3, is DSGVTQTPKHLITATGQRVTLRCSPRSGDLSVYWYQQSLDQGLQFLIQYYNGEERAKGNILERFSAQQFPDLHSELNLSSLELGDSALYFCASSVWGGSTDTQYFGPGTRLTVL.

The chain couples TRBV7-9 to TRBJ2-2; TRBD2 matches at 10 bases. The CDR3 contains 16 residues. The germline V gene has CDR1 SEHNR and CDR2 FQNEAQ (reference sequence). V lost 2 bases, J lost 1 base, and 1 base stayed unmatched. The DNA of the CDR3 is TGTGCCAGCAGCTTACTAGCGGGGGAGAACACCGGGGAGCTGTTTTTT. It specifies CASSLLAGENTGELFF.

This clonotype was seen at least ten times. The chain employs TRBV9 and TRBJ2-2, with D possibly being TRBD1 (6 bases). V was shortened by 3 bases and J by 0 bases, with 9 bases between the two germline ends. There are 15 residues in the CDR3. Germline lookup yields CDR1 SGDLS and CDR2 YYNGEE. For the CDR3, the DNA is TGTGCCAGCAGCGAATGGACAGCGAACACCGGGGAGCTGTTTTTT. Translation: CASSEWTANTGELFF.

V usage is TRBV10-2 and J usage is TRBJ2-3; D call uncertain. CDR1 is WSHSY and CDR2 is SAAADI in the germline V gene. CDR3 length equals 12 residues. Trimming took 3 bases from V and 6 from J, leaving 7 bases between them. In DNA form, the CDR3 reads TGCGCCAGCAGTGAAAACTCCGATACGCAGTATTTT. Its protein is CASSENSDTQYF.

This clonotype was found many times. The V and J genes are TRBV9 and TRBJ2-7; no clear D gene. The CDR3 extends over 12 amino acids. V shed 4 bases and J shed 3 bases, with 8 bases lying between them. The V gene's germline CDR1 is SGDLS and CDR2 YYNGEE. The CDR3 loop is CASSQSGYEQYF. The CDR3 DNA sequence: TGTGCCAGCAGCCAGTCGGGCTACGAGCAGTACTTC.

The chain has TRBV28 and TRBJ2-7; D possibly corresponds to TRBD2 (5 bases). V was cut by 5 bases and J by 1 base, with 15 bases left in between. This CDR3 contains 15 residues. The germline V gene encodes CDR1 MDHEN and CDR2 SYDVKM. CDR3 loop: CASSAPEALSYEQYF. CDR3 nucleotide sequence: TGTGCCAGCAGTGCCCCGGAGGCCTTATCCTACGAGCAGTACTTC.